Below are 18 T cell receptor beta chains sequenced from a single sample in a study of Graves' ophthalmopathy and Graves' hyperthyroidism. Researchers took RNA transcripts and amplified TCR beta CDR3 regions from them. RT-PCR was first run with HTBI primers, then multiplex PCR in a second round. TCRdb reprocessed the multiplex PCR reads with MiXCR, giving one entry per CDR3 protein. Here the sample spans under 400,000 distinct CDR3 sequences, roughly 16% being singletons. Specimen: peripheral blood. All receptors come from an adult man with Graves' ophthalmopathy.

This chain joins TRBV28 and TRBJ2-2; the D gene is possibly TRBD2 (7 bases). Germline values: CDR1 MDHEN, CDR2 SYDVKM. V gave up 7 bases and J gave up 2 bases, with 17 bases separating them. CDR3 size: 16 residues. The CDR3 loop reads CASKPRGGLNTGELFF. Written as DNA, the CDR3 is TGTGCCAGCAAACCCCGCGGGGGCCTTAACACCGGGGAGCTGTTTTTT.

The CDR3, as DNA: TGTGCCAGCTCCCCAATACCAGCGGGAGGCATAAACACCGGGGAGCTGTTTTTT. This sequence encodes CASSPIPAGGINTGELFF. The rearrangement uses TRBV18 and TRBJ2-2, with 9 nucleotides matching TRBD2. J gave up 2 bases and V 6 bases, and 13 bases lay outside the gene matches. The CDR3 spans 18 residues. CDR1 is KGHSH, CDR2 LQKENI, per germline.

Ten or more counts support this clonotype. CDR3 coding DNA: TGCGCCAGCAGCTTACGACAGGGGGCATCTGAAGCTTTCTTT. This codes for CASSLRQGASEAFF. This chain connects TRBV5-1 to TRBJ1-1, with TRBD1 identical over 10 bases. Germline CDR1 is SGHRS and CDR2 is YFSETQ. The CDR3 is made up of 14 amino acids. The V and J ends lost 2 bases and 6 bases, in that order; junction bases with no gene match: 4.

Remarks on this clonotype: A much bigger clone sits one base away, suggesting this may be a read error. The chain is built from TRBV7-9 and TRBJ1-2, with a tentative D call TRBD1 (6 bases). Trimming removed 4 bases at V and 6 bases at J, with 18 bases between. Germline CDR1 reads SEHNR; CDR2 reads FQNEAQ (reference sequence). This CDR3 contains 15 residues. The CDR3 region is CASSSGTINLNGYTF. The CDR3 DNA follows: TGTGCCAGCAGCTCAGGGACAATCAACCTTAATGGCTACACCTTC.

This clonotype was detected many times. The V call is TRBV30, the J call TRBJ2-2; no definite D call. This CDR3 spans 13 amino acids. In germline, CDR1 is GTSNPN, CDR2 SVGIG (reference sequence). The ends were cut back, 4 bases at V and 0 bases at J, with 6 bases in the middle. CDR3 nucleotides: TGTGCCTGGATTGCGGCGAACACCGGGGAGCTGTTTTTT. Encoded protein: CAWIAANTGELFF.

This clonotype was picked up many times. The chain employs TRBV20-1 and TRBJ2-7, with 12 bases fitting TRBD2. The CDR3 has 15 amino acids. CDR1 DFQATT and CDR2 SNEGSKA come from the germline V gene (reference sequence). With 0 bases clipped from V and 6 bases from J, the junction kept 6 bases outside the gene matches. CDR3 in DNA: TGCAGTGCTAGAGATTACACTAGCGGGAGGTCCGAGCAGTACTTC. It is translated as CSARDYTSGRSEQYF.

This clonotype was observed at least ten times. This chain's CDR3 is CASSGERRGFDGYTF. The CDR3 nucleotides are TGTGCCAGCAGCGGGGAGCGAAGGGGGTTTGATGGCTACACCTTC. The rearrangement uses TRBV5-6 and TRBJ1-2, with D possibly being TRBD1 (6 bases). Trimming removed 4 bases from V and 6 bases from J, with 19 bases in between. The CDR3 covers 15 residues. The germline gives CDR1 SGHDT, CDR2 YYEEEE.

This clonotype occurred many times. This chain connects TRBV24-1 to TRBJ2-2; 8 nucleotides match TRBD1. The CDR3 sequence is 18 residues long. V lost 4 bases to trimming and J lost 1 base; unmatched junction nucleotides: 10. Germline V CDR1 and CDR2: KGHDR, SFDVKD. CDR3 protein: CATSDVGLDRGNTGELFF. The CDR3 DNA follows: TGTGCCACCAGTGACGTAGGACTTGACAGGGGGAACACCGGGGAGCTGTTTTTT.

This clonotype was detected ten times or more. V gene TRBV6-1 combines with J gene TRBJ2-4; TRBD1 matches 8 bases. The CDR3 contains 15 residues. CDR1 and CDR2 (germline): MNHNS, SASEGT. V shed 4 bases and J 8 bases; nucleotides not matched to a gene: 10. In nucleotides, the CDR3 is TGTGCCAGCAGTGGGGCAGGGGGCCGGGGTGACATTCAGTACTTC. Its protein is CASSGAGGRGDIQYF.

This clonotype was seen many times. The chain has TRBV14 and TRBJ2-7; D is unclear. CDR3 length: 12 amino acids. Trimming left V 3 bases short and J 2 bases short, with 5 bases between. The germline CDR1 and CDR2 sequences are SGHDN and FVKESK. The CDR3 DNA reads TGTGCCAGCAGCCAGAGTCCCTACGAGCAGTACTTC. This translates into CASSQSPYEQYF.

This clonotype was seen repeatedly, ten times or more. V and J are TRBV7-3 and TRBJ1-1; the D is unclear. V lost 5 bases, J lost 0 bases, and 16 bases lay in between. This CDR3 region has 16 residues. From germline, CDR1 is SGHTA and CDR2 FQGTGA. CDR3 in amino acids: CASSKLRRKMNTEAFF. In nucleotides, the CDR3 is TGTGCCAGCAGCAAACTGAGGAGGAAAATGAACACTGAAGCTTTCTTT.

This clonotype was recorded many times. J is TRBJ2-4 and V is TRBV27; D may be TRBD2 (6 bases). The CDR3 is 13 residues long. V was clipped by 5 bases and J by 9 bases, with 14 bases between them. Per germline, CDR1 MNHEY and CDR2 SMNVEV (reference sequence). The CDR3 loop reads CASSRGVARIQYF. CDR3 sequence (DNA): TGTGCCAGCAGTCGCGGGGTCGCGCGCATTCAGTACTTC.

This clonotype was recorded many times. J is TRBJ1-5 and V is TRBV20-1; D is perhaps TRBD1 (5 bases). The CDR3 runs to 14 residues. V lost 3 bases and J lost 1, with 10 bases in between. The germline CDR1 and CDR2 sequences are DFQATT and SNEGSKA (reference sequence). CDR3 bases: TGCAGTGCTAGCCAGACAGAGAGCAATCAGCCCCAGCATTTT. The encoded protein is CSASQTESNQPQHF.

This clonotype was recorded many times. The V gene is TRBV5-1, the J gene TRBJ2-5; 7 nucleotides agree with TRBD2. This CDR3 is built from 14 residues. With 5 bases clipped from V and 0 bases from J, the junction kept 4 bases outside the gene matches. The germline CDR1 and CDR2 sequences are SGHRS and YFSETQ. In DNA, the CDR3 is TGCGCCAGCAGTGGGACTACCAACCAAGAGACCCAGTACTTC. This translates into CASSGTTNQETQYF. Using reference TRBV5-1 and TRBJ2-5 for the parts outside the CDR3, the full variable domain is KAGVTQTPRYLIKTRGQQVTLSCSPISGHRSVSWYQQTPGQGLQFLFEYFSETQRNKGNFPGRFSGRQFSNSRSEMNVSTLELGDSALYLCASSGTTNQETQYFGPGTRLLVL.

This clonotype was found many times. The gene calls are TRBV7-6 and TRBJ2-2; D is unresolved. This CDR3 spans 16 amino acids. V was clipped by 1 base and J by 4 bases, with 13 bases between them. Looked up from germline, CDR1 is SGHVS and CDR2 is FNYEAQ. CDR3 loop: CASSLVPRGPTGELFF. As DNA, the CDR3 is TGTGCCAGCAGCTTAGTGCCCCGAGGCCCCACCGGGGAGCTGTTTTTT. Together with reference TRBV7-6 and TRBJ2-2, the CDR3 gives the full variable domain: GAGVSQSPRYKVTKRGQDVALRCDPISGHVSLYWYRQALGQGPEFLTYFNYEAQQDKSGLPNDRFSAERPEGSISTLTIQRTEQRDSAMYRCASSLVPRGPTGELFFGEGSRLTVL.

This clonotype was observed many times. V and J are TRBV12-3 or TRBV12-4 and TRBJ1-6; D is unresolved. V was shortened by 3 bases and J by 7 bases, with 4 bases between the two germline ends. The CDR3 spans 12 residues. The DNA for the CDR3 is TGTGCCAGCAGTTTGGGGAATTCACCCCTCCACTTT. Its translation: CASSLGNSPLHF.

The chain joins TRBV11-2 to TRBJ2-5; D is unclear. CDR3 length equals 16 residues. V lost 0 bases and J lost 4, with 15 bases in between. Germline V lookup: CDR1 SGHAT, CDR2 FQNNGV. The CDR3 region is CASSLDGSVWGETQYF. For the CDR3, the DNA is TGTGCCAGCAGCTTAGATGGGTCGGTATGGGGAGAGACCCAGTACTTC.

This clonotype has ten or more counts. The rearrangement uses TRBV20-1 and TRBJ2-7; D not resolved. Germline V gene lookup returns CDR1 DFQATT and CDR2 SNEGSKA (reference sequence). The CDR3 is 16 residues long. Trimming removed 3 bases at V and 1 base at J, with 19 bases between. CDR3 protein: CSARPTLDAKSYEQYF. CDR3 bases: TGCAGTGCTAGGCCGACCTTAGACGCAAAATCCTACGAGCAGTACTTC.